Here is one T cell receptor beta chain with its context. Its antigen is still unknown. This sample was taken from a study of T cell repertoires in cytomegalovirus infection. About the study: Public TCR beta signatures were indicative of both CMV infection and a matching HLA type.

The study's findings and limits: Of the TCR beta families, the public ones yielded a cumulative frequency that identified carriers of CMV plus the relevant HLA.

TCRdb called the reads again in MiXCR, with one record for every CDR3 protein. The data contain under 350,000 distinct CDR3 sequences, over 7.5% of them singletons. Looked up from germline, CDR1 is MRHNA and CDR2 is SNTAGT. CDR3 length equals 18 residues. The junction had 15 bases not matched to a gene; V was cut back by 7 bases and J by 1 base. Sequencing was performed on PBMCs. V and J are TRBV6-4 and TRBJ2-3, with 9 bases aligning to TRBD2. The sequence came from a human donor in good health (CMV status not recorded). Some clones in this sample may be carry-over from other donors' samples. CDR3 region: CASILSGSPKNGTDTQYF. CDR3 nucleotides: TGTGCCAGCATCCTTAGCGGGAGCCCCAAAAATGGCACAGATACGCAGTATTTT.